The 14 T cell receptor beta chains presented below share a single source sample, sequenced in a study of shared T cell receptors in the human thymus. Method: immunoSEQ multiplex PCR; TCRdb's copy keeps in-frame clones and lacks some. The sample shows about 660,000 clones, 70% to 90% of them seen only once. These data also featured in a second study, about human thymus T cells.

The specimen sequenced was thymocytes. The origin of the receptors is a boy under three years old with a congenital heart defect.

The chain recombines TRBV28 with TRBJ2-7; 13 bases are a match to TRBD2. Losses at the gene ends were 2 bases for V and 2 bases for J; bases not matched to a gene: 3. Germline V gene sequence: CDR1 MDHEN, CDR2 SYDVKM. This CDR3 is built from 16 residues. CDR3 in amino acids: CASSLRTSGSTYEQYF. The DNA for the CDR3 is TGTGCCAGCAGTTTAAGGACTAGCGGGAGTACCTACGAGCAGTACTTC.

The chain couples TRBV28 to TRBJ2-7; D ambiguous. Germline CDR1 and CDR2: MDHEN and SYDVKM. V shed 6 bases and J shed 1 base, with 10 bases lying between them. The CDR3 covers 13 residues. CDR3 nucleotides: TGTGCCAGCAGCAACGGCGGATCCTACGAGCAGTACTTC. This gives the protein CASSNGGSYEQYF.

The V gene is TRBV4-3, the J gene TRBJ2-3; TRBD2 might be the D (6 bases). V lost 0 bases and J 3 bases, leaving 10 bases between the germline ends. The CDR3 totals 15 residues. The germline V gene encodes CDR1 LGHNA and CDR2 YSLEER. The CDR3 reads CASSQERRGTDTQYF. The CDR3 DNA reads TGCGCCAGCAGCCAAGAGAGACGGGGGACAGATACGCAGTATTTT.

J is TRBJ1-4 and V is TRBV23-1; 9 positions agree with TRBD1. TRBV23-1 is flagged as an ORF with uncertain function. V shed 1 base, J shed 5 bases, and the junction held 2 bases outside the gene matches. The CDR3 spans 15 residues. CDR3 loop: CASSQWTGENEKLFF. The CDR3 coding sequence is TGCGCCAGCAGTCAATGGACAGGGGAGAATGAAAAACTGTTTTTT.

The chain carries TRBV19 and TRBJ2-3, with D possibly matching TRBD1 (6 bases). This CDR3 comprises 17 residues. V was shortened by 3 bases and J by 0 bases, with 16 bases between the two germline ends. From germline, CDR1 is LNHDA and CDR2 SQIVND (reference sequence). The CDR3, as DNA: TGTGCCAGTAGTATGCGGACAGAAGACCACAGCACAGATACGCAGTATTTT. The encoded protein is CASSMRTEDHSTDTQYF.

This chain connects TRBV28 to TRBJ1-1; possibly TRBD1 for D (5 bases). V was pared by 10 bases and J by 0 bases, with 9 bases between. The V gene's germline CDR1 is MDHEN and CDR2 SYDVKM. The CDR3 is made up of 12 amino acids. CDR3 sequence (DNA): TGTGCCACGGCGGGGGTGAACACTGAAGCTTTCTTT. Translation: CATAGVNTEAFF.

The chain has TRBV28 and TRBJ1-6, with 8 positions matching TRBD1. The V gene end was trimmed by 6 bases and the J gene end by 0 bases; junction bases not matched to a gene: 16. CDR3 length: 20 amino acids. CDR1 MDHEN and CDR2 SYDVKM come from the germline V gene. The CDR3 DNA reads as TGTGCCAGCAGCGCAGATCACCCCGGGACAGGTGGCTCCTATAATTCACCCCTCCACTTT. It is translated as CASSADHPGTGGSYNSPLHF.

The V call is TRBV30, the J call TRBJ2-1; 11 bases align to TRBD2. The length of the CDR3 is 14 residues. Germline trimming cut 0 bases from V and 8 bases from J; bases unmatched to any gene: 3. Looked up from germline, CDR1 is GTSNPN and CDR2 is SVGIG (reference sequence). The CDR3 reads CAWSVLAGVDEQFF. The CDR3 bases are TGTGCCTGGAGTGTACTAGCGGGAGTCGATGAGCAGTTCTTC.

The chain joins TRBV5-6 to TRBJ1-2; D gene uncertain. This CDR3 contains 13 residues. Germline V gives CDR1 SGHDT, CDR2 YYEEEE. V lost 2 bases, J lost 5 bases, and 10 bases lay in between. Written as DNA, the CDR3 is TGTGCCAGCAGCTTCAGAATGGTTTATGGCTACACCTTC. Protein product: CASSFRMVYGYTF.

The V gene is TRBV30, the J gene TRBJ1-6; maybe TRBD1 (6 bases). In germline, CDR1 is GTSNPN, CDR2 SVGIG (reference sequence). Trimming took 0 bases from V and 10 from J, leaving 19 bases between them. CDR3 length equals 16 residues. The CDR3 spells CAWSVWSDRTRSPLHF. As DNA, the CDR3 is TGTGCCTGGAGTGTTTGGTCAGACAGGACCAGGTCACCCCTCCACTTT.

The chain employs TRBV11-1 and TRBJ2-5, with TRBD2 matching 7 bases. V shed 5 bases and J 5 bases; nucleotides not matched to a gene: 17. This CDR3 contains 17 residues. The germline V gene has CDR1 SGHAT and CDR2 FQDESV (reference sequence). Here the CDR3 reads CASSPGGGRLGAETQYF. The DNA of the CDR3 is TGTGCCAGCAGCCCCGGAGGCGGGAGACTCGGGGCGGAGACCCAGTACTTC.

CDR3 amino acids: CASGYPELAGFEQFF. The CDR3 nucleotides read TGTGCTAGTGGTTACCCCGAGTTAGCGGGCTTTGAGCAGTTCTTC. V gene TRBV12-5 combines with J gene TRBJ2-1; 7 bases fit TRBD2. Per the germline V gene, CDR1 is LGHNT and CDR2 is FRNRAP. J gave up 9 bases and V 4 bases, and 12 bases lay outside the gene matches. CDR3 length equals 15 residues. The full variable domain, in which reference TRBV12-5 and TRBJ2-1 provide the parts outside the CDR3, is DARVTQTPRHKVTEMGQEVTMRCQPILGHNTVFWYRQTMMQGLELLAYFRNRAPLDDSGMPKDRFSAEMPDATLATLKIQPSEPRDSAVYFCASGYPELAGFEQFFGPGTRLTVL.

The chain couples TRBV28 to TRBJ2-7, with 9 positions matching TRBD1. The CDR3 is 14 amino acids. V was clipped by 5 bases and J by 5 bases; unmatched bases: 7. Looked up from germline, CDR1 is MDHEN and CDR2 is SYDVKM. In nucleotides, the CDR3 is TGTGCCAGCAGTCTCGGGGACAGGGACAACGAGCAGTACTTC. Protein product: CASSLGDRDNEQYF.

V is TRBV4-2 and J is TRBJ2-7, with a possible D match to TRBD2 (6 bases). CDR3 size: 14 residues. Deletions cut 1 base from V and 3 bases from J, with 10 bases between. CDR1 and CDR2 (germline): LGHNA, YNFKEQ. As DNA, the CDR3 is TGTGCCAGCAGCCAAGGACTAGTATTCTACGAGCAGTACTTC. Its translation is CASSQGLVFYEQYF.